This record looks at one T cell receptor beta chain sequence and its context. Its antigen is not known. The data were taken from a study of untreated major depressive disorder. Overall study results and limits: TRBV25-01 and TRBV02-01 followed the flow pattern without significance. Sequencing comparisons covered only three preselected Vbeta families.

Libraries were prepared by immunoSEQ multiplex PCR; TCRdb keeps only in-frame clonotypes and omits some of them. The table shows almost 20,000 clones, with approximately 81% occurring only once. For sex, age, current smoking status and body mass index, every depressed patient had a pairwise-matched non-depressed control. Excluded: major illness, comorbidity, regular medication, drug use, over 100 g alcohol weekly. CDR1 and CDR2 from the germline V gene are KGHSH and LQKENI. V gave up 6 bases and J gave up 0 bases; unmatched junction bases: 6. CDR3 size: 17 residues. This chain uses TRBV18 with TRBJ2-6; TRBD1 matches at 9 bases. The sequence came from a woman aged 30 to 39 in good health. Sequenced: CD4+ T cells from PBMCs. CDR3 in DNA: TGTGCCAGCTCGGCGGGACAGGGCAGCTCTGGGGCCAACGTCCTGACTTTC. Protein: CASSAGQGSSGANVLTF.